These T cell receptor beta chains were read from a single sample in a study of blood T cells in healthy people across ages. TCRdb redid the calling of the 5' RACE reads with MiXCR, one entry per CDR3 protein. Of about 1,800,000 distinct CDR3 sequences listed, 28% were seen once; the top ten hold more than 6%. Source material: blood. These receptors were collected from a woman aged 25 to 39 in good health. Each CDR3 is given with its conserved first and last residue. A D gene is named only where the DNA matches it firmly. Clone sizes are given selectively: once, few, many, or a class where the clone is expanded.

TRBJ2-3 | NA | TRBV4-3 | TRBD2 | CASSQKSSGDTQYF | TGCGCCAGCAGCCAAAAAAGTAGCGGGGATACGCAGTATTTT
TRBJ1-2 | NA | TRBV20-1 | NA | CSPLDIWNDYGYTF | TGCAGTCCCCTTGATATCTGGAATGACTATGGCTACACCTTC
TRBJ2-4 | many | TRBV29-1 | NA | CSVGLEKGDIQYF | TGCAGCGTTGGGCTGGAAAAGGGGGACATTCAGTACTTC
TRBJ1-2 | NA | TRBV12-3/TRBV12-4 | TRBD1 | CASSFLRGYGYTF | TGTGCCAGCAGTTTTCTCAGGGGGTATGGCTACACCTTC
TRBJ1-2 | few | TRBV3-1 | NA | CASSQEWGTPAYGYTF | TGTGCCAGCAGCCAAGAATGGGGGACGCCAGCCTATGGCTACACCTTC
TRBJ2-1 | NA | TRBV20-1 | TRBD2 | CSARASGAVNEQFF | TGCAGTGCTAGGGCTAGCGGGGCTGTAAATGAGCAGTTCTTC
TRBJ1-1 | few | TRBV2 | NA | CASSAPPAMNTEAFF | TGTGCCAGCAGTGCCCCCCCAGCAATGAACACTGAAGCTTTCTTT
TRBJ1-1 | NA | TRBV7-9 | TRBD1 | CASSSLDRDTEAFF | TGTGCCAGCAGCTCGTTAGACAGGGACACTGAAGCTTTCTTT
TRBJ2-1 | NA | TRBV15 | TRBD2 | CATSRERGLGRNEQFF | TGTGCCACCAGCAGAGAGCGCGGACTAGGGAGGAATGAGCAGTTCTTC
TRBJ1-1 | NA | TRBV12-3/TRBV12-4 | TRBD1 | CASSLRSGWGQGNTEAFF | TGTGCCAGCAGTTTGAGATCAGGATGGGGACAGGGGAACACTGAAGCTTTCTTT
TRBJ2-7 | NA | TRBV20-1 | NA | CGARAGGQPVEQYF | TGCGGTGCTAGAGCAGGAGGACAACCCGTCGAGCAGTACTTC
TRBJ1-2 | NA | TRBV9 | NA | CASSVATGRFNYGYTF | TGTGCCAGCAGCGTAGCTACCGGCAGGTTTAACTATGGCTACACCTTC
TRBJ2-3 | many | TRBV29-1 | NA | CSVLSLILSTDTQYF | TGCAGCGTTCTCTCTCTTATCCTTAGCACAGATACGCAGTATTTT
TRBJ2-7 | few | TRBV21-1 | NA | CASSKGRQGEHEQYF | TGTGCCAGCAGCAAAGGCCGACAGGGGGAGCACGAGCAGTACTTC
TRBJ2-4 | NA | TRBV7-2 | TRBD2 | CASSSSSGVKNIQYF | TGTGCCAGCAGCTCCTCTAGCGGGGTCAAAAACATTCAGTACTTC
TRBJ2-3 | NA | TRBV7-2 | TRBD2 | CASSLSGGQLTQYF | TGTGCCAGCAGCTTGTCGGGGGGGCAACTTACGCAGTATTTT
TRBJ2-6 | NA | TRBV11-2 | NA | CASSRVSGADVLTF | TGTGCCAGCAGCAGGGTCTCTGGGGCCGACGTCCTGACTTTC
TRBJ2-5 | NA | TRBV28 | NA | CASSLYSRQETQYF | TGTGCCAGCAGTTTATATAGCCGGCAAGAGACCCAGTACTTC
TRBJ1-5 | few | TRBV6-2/TRBV6-3 | NA | CASSYQGTQPQHF | TGTGCCAGCAGTTATCAAGGAACTCAGCCCCAGCATTTT
TRBJ2-1 | many | TRBV15 | NA | CATSWRTGTFNNEQFF | TGTGCCACCAGCTGGAGAACCGGGACTTTCAACAATGAGCAGTTCTTC
TRBJ1-2 | NA | TRBV29-1 | NA | CSVEGGESFYDYTF | TGCAGCGTTGAAGGGGGAGAGTCCTTCTATGACTACACCTTC
TRBJ2-7 | few | TRBV9 | NA | CASSGATAYEQYF | TGTGCCAGCAGCGGGGCCACCGCCTACGAGCAGTACTTC
TRBJ2-7 | few | TRBV4-1 | NA | CASSQDFGATVGRFVEQYF | TGCGCCAGCAGCCAAGACTTTGGGGCAACGGTGGGACGATTCGTCGAGCAGTACTTC
TRBJ1-5 | once | TRBV7-9 | NA | CASSHGDSVDSNQPQHF | TGTGCCAGCAGCCACGGCGACTCCGTCGATAGCAATCAGCCCCAGCATTTT
TRBJ1-4 | NA | TRBV20-1 | TRBD1 | CSASGGQSATNEKLFF | TGCAGTGCTAGTGGGGGACAGTCCGCAACTAATGAAAAACTGTTTTTT
TRBJ1-4 | few | TRBV5-5 | NA | CASSLRRGTFGEKLFF | TGTGCCAGCAGCTTAAGAAGGGGGACTTTTGGTGAAAAACTGTTTTTT
TRBJ2-2 | NA | TRBV14 | NA | CASSHRGSGELFF | TGTGCCAGCAGCCATCGGGGTTCCGGGGAGCTGTTTTTT
TRBJ2-3 | NA | TRBV28 | TRBD1 | CASSFRTGLITDTQYF | TGTGCCAGCAGTTTCCGGACAGGGCTTATCACAGATACGCAGTATTTT
TRBJ1-2 | few | TRBV7-9 | NA | CASSPRDIYTF | TGTGCCAGCAGCCCCCGGGACATCTACACCTTC
TRBJ2-3 | NA | TRBV7-2 | NA | CASSLVAIAGRTDTQYF | TGTGCCAGCAGCTTAGTCGCTATTGCGGGGCGCACAGATACGCAGTATTTT
TRBJ2-7 | NA | TRBV7-9 | TRBD2 | CASSLPFPRTSSSYNEQYF | TGTGCCAGCAGCTTACCATTTCCCAGGACTAGTAGCTCCTACAATGAGCAGTACTTC
TRBJ2-3 | NA | TRBV29-1 | NA | CSFQQTGASTDTQYF | TGCAGCTTCCAACAAACGGGAGCTAGCACAGATACGCAGTATTTT
TRBJ2-7 | many | TRBV20-1 | NA | CSARPPDLYEQYF | TGCAGTGCTAGGCCCCCTGACTTGTACGAGCAGTACTTC